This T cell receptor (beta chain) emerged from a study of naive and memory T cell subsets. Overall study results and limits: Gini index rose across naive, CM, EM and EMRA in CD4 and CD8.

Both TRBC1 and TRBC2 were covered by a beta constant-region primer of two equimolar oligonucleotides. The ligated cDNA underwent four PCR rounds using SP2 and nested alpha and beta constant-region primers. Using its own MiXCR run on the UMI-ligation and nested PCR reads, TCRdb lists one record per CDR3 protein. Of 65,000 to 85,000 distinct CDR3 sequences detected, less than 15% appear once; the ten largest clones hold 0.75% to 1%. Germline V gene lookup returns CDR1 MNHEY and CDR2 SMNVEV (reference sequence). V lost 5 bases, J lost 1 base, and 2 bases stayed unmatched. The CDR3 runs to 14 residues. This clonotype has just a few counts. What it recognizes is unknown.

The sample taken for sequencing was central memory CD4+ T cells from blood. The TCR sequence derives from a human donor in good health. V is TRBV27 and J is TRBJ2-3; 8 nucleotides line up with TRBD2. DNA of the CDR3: TGTGCCAGCAGTCCACTAGCGGGCACAGATACGCAGTATTTT. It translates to CASSPLAGTDTQYF.